These T cell receptor beta chains were read from a single sample in a study of OX40 agonist ivuxolimab in advanced cancers. Some clones are missing from TCRdb's copy, which holds only in-frame ones; the method was immunoSEQ multiplex PCR. The sample contains 120,000 or so clones, over 85% of which appear only once. The sample consisted of CD4+ or CD8+ T cells sorted from blood, taken in a trial of the OX40 agonist ivuxolimab. These receptor sequences come from an adult with an advanced solid tumor such as melanoma, head and neck, liver or kidney cancer. The CDR3 runs from the conserved cysteine through the conserved F or W.

j_call,v_call,cdr3_aa
TRBJ2-7,TRBV5-1,CASSLVSLANSEQYF
TRBJ2-2,TRBV5-1,CASRDGARDTGELFF
TRBJ2-5,TRBV12-5,CASAAQETQYF
TRBJ2-2,TRBV5-4,CASSLKQATGELFF
TRBJ2-4,TRBV7-2,CASSRRAGENIQYF
TRBJ1-4,TRBV28,CASSLGTGLFTADGNEKLFF
TRBJ1-2,TRBV6-4,CASSPTGLTNYGYTF
TRBJ1-4,TRBV6-6,CASSQKGGTNQKLFF
TRBJ1-3,TRBV2,CASRRQGSSGNTIYF
TRBJ2-1,TRBV18,CASEPIRGRDNEQFF
TRBJ1-2,TRBV6-5,CASSARSGSYGYTF
TRBJ2-3,TRBV7-8,CASSPEGKAVDTDTQYF
TRBJ2-1,TRBV10-2,CASGGGGEQFF
TRBJ1-6,TRBV5-4,CASDSGTGNSPLHF
TRBJ1-1,TRBV7-8,CASSSGLNTEAFF
TRBJ1-5,TRBV21-1,CASSKEDRVSNQPQHF
TRBJ1-2,TRBV11-2,CASSFTGGGYTF
TRBJ1-4,TRBV27,CASTTGPPWEKLFF
TRBJ1-5,TRBV12-2,CASRLGYQGAPYQPQHF
TRBJ1-2,TRBV5-1,CASSLEGSAVVGYTF
TRBJ2-3,TRBV7-2,CASSLTFSPPDTQYF
TRBJ1-5,TRBV9,CASSVGANQPQHF
TRBJ2-4,TRBV2,CASNPTGAGNKNIQYF
TRBJ1-5,TRBV19,CASSIWGAEQPQHF
TRBJ2-3,TRBV27,CASSSTPTSRATDTQYF
TRBJ2-7,TRBV7-8,CASSLEVMAGAYEQYF
TRBJ2-5,TRBV6-6,CASSYKRGGQETQYF
TRBJ2-3,TRBV6-1,CASSEAGGTDTQYF
TRBJ2-5,TRBV7-9,CASSRDGTSGRGTQYF
TRBJ1-4,TRBV5-4,CASSLPGVNEKLFF
TRBJ2-1,TRBV7-3,CASSLTRLAGGGNEQFF
TRBJ2-2,TRBV11-3,CASSTTSPLRSGELFF
TRBJ2-7,TRBV9,CASSSSTGEKGQYF
TRBJ2-1,TRBV11-2,CASSPPGRSSYNEQFF
TRBJ2-7,TRBV11-2,CASSLEAVRGEQYF
TRBJ2-3,TRBV4-1,CASSQDVAGPSTDTQYF
TRBJ1-5,TRBV28,CASSLGQRNQPQHF
TRBJ1-2,TRBV10-3,CAISEPDANYGYTF
TRBJ2-3,TRBV20-1,CSARGTDTQYF
TRBJ1-1,TRBV5-5,CASSPLGGTEAFF
TRBJ1-5,TRBV6-4,CASSVDWDQPQHF